Following are 28 T cell receptor beta chains from one sample sequenced in a study of OX40 agonist ivuxolimab in advanced cancers. The library was obtained by the immunoSEQ multiplex PCR assay. Drawn from immuneACCESS, this table holds only the in-frame rearrangements with V and J called that TCRdb kept. Clones are partly lost; checked studies trace under half to an unresolved V gene and leave the rest unexplained. The sample table records about 64,000 clones; roughly 90% of these occur just once. In total, the top ten clones hold approximately 0.67% of the sample. Source: CD4+ or CD8+ T cells sorted from blood, taken in a trial of the OX40 agonist ivuxolimab. These receptors were obtained from an adult with an advanced solid tumor such as melanoma, head and neck, liver or kidney cancer.

The rearrangement joins TRBV5-1 to TRBJ2-4; a possible D gene is TRBD2 (6 bases). The germline gives CDR1 SGHRS, CDR2 YFSETQ. Trimming removed 1 base from V and 0 bases from J, with 14 bases in between. The CDR3 sequence is 17 residues long. CDR3 DNA sequence: TGCGCCAGCAGCTTGAAAGAACTGGGGGGAGCCAAAAACATTCAGTACTTC. It codes for CASSLKELGGAKNIQYF.

V gene TRBV6-5 combines with J gene TRBJ1-6; 9 positions agree with TRBD1. Germline V CDR1 and CDR2: MNHEY, SVGAGI. The V segment lost 5 bases and the J segment 6 bases; nucleotides outside the gene matches: 2. The CDR3 is 14 amino acids. CDR3 amino acids: CASSLGQGNSPLHF. For the CDR3, the DNA is TGTGCCAGCAGTCTGGGACAGGGTAATTCACCCCTCCACTTT.

The chain links TRBV28 to TRBJ2-5, with D tentatively TRBD2 (7 bases). Germline CDR1 and CDR2: MDHEN and SYDVKM. CDR3 length: 13 residues. Trimming stripped 7 bases from V and 5 bases from J, with 14 bases between. CDR3 sequence: CASNRGGVETQYF. CDR3 in DNA: TGTGCCAGCAATAGGGGGGGGGTTGAGACCCAGTACTTC. The whole variable domain, filled in from reference TRBV28 and TRBJ2-5, reads DVKVTQSSRYLVKRTGEKVFLECVQDMDHENMFWYRQDPGLGLRLIYFSYDVKMKEKGDIPEGYSVSREKKERFSLILESASTNQTSMYLCASNRGGVETQYFGPGTRLLVL.

Regarding this clone: One junction end does not reproduce the germline sequence, and a read error may be involved. This chain connects TRBV4-1 to TRBJ2-5; TRBD1 might be the D (6 bases). The CDR3 has 15 amino acids. The V gene's germline CDR1 is MGHRA and CDR2 YSYEKL. DNA for the CDR3: TGCGCCAACAGCCAAACACAGGGAAGGCAAGAGACCCAGTACTTC. The encoded protein is CANSQTQGRQETQYF.

The chain has TRBV15 and TRBJ2-1, with 7 bases identical to TRBD2. CDR3 length equals 17 residues. V shed 1 base, J shed 13 bases, and the junction held 19 bases outside the gene matches. The germline V gene encodes CDR1 LNHNV and CDR2 YYDKDF (reference sequence). The DNA of the CDR3 is TGTGCCACCAGCAGAGGGGGGGGTGAGGGGAGGTCCTCTCCCCAGTTCTTC. This sequence encodes CATSRGGGEGRSSPQFF.

This sequence joins TRBV28 and TRBJ2-7; 7 nucleotides align to TRBD2. The CDR3 has 16 amino acids. Germline CDR1 is MDHEN and CDR2 is SYDVKM. CDR3 sequence reads: CASGRRRSGILHEQYF. The CDR3 bases are TGTGCGAGCGGTCGAAGAAGGAGCGGGATTTTGCACGAGCAGTACTTC. Full variable domain (missing parts from reference TRBV28 and TRBJ2-7): DVKVTQSSRYLVKRTGEKVFLECVQDMDHENMFWYRQDPGLGLRLIYFSYDVKMKEKGDIPEGYSVSREKKERFSLILESASTNQTSMYLCASGRRRSGILHEQYFGPGTRLTVT.

This chain joins TRBV2 and TRBJ2-1; 9 nucleotides match TRBD1. CDR3 size: 15 residues. In germline, CDR1 is SNHLY, CDR2 FYNNEI. V lost 6 bases, J lost 8 bases, and 11 bases stayed unmatched. The CDR3 sequence is CASRVGQGFLDEQFF. CDR3 in DNA: TGTGCCAGCAGAGTGGGACAGGGTTTCTTGGATGAGCAGTTCTTC.

The J gene is TRBJ2-2, the V gene TRBV18; no definite D call. The CDR3 is 18 amino acids. The V gene lost 4 bases and the J gene lost 2 bases, with 20 bases spanning the gap. The germline CDR1 and CDR2 sequences are KGHSH and LQKENI. The CDR3 here is CASSLFRFGSKNTGELFF. The CDR3 nucleotides are TGTGCCAGCTCACTCTTCCGCTTCGGTTCAAAAAACACCGGGGAGCTGTTTTTT.

The rearrangement uses TRBV10-3 and TRBJ2-7; 8 nucleotides line up with TRBD1. The trim removed 5 bases at V and 5 bases at J, leaving 5 bases unmatched. CDR1 ENHRY and CDR2 SYGVKD come from the germline V gene. CDR3 size: 13 residues. The CDR3 nucleotides are TGTGCCATCAGTCTAAGGACAGGGCACGAGCAGTACTTC. Its protein is CAISLRTGHEQYF.

V is TRBV9 and J is TRBJ1-1, with 9 bases aligning to TRBD1. The CDR3 is 16 residues long. CDR1 and CDR2 (germline): SGDLS, YYNGEE. Germline trimming cut 4 bases from V and 3 bases from J; bases unmatched to any gene: 10. The CDR3, as DNA: TGTGCCAGCAGCTCCCTACAGGGGGCTAGTTACACTGAAGCTTTCTTT. This encodes CASSSLQGASYTEAFF.

A few counts support this clone. The chain is built from TRBV7-9 and TRBJ1-2; D gene ambiguous. V lost 1 base and J 3 bases, leaving 6 bases between the germline ends. Germline CDR1 is SEHNR and CDR2 is FQNEAQ (reference sequence). This CDR3 has 13 amino acids. CDR3 sequence (DNA): TGTGCCAGCAGCTTAGTCGGCGACTATGGCTACACCTTC. Translation gives CASSLVGDYGYTF.

This clone was recorded only once. The chain couples TRBV5-7 to TRBJ2-7; the D call may be TRBD1 or TRBD2 (5 bases each). TRBV5-7 is annotated as an ORF whose role is uncertain. Trimming shortened V by 1 base and J by 6 bases, and 14 bases separated the two germline ends. The CDR3 is made up of 14 amino acids. DNA for the CDR3: TGTGCCAGCAGCTTGCAGGGAGAGGTGACCGAGCAGTACTTC. Its protein product is CASSLQGEVTEQYF.

V is TRBV6-6 and J is TRBJ1-1, with D tentatively TRBD1 (6 bases). CDR3 size: 15 residues. CDR1 is MNHNY and CDR2 is SVGAGI in the germline V gene (reference sequence). Trimming took off 5 bases at V and 1 base at J, with 14 bases between the two ends. The CDR3 loop is CASSPLGTRNTEAFF. The CDR3 region has the DNA TGTGCCAGCAGTCCGCTAGGGACACGGAACACTGAAGCTTTCTTT.

The chain has TRBV2 and TRBJ2-1; 11 positions match TRBD2. V gave up 3 bases and J gave up 2 bases; unmatched junction bases: 3. This CDR3 spans 16 amino acids. Germline CDR1 is SNHLY and CDR2 is FYNNEI. CDR3 coding DNA: TGTGCCAGCAGTGAGCAGACTAGCGGGGCCTACAATGAGCAGTTCTTC. Protein sequence: CASSEQTSGAYNEQFF.

The chain uses TRBV6-6 and TRBJ1-5, with D possibly matching TRBD1 (6 bases). In germline, CDR1 is MNHNY, CDR2 SVGAGI (reference sequence). The length of the CDR3 is 14 residues. The ends were cut back, 6 bases at V and 4 bases at J, with 13 bases in the middle. DNA of the CDR3: TGTGCCAGCAGCGATAGGCAGGGGAATCAGCCCCAGCATTTT. Translation gives CASSDRQGNQPQHF.

The rearrangement uses TRBV6-1 and TRBJ2-2; D not resolved. The CDR3 is 16 residues long. Trimming cost V 2 bases and J 0 bases, with 10 bases left between them. Germline V gives CDR1 MNHNS, CDR2 SASEGT. CDR3 region: CASSEWGAPNTGELFF. CDR3 in DNA: TGTGCCAGCAGTGAATGGGGTGCCCCGAACACCGGGGAGCTGTTTTTT.

V usage is TRBV19 and J usage is TRBJ2-7; 10 bases are a match to TRBD2. The germline V gene encodes CDR1 LNHDA and CDR2 SQIVND (reference sequence). The junction had 3 bases not matched to a gene; V was cut back by 0 bases and J by 4 bases. CDR3 length: 15 residues. The CDR3 spells CASSIEGTSAYEQYF. In DNA, the CDR3 is TGTGCCAGTAGTATAGAGGGGACTAGCGCGTACGAGCAGTACTTC.

The V call is TRBV30, the J call TRBJ2-1; D is ambiguous. The CDR3 is 11 amino acids. CDR1 and CDR2 (germline): GTSNPN, SVGIG (reference sequence). V was trimmed by 2 bases and J by 8 bases, leaving 7 bases between them. This chain's CDR3 is CAWSRVDEQFF. CDR3 nucleotide sequence: TGTGCCTGGAGTAGGGTGGATGAGCAGTTCTTC.

This chain links TRBV14 with TRBJ2-2, with D perhaps assigned TRBD1 or TRBD2 (5 bases each). Looked up from germline, CDR1 is SGHDN and CDR2 is FVKESK. CDR3 length: 15 residues. V dropped 2 bases and J dropped 7 bases, with 14 bases sitting between them. The CDR3 region is CASSQLREGSGELFF. In DNA, the CDR3 is TGTGCCAGCAGCCAACTACGAGAGGGGAGCGGGGAGCTGTTTTTT.

In its sample, this clone was seen once. Within the sample, other DNA sequences also encode this same CDR3. The chain combines TRBV11-2 with TRBJ2-1, with D unclear. Deletions cut 1 base from V and 1 base from J, with 2 bases between. CDR3 length equals 13 residues. Germline CDR1 and CDR2: SGHAT and FQNNGV. CDR3 DNA: TGTGCCAGCAGCTTAGGGTCCTACAATGAGCAGTTCTTC. Its translation is CASSLGSYNEQFF.

The table lists this clone with a few counts. The rearrangement uses TRBV29-1 and TRBJ2-1; 15 bases are shared with TRBD2. The V segment lost 0 bases and the J segment 8 bases; nucleotides outside the gene matches: 8. This CDR3 comprises 17 residues. In germline, CDR1 is SQVTM, CDR2 ANQGSEA. The CDR3 coding sequence is TGCAGCGTTGAAGATCTTCATGGACTAGCGGGAGGGGATGAGCAGTTCTTC. It encodes CSVEDLHGLAGGDEQFF.

The genes are TRBV4-1 and TRBJ1-3; no firm D call. CDR3 length: 15 residues. V lost 3 bases and J lost 4, with 13 bases in between. CDR1 and CDR2 from the germline V gene are MGHRA and YSYEKL. The CDR3 spells CASSQHQEVGNTIYF. The CDR3 DNA follows: TGCGCCAGCAGCCAGCACCAGGAAGTAGGAAACACCATATATTTT.

The J gene is TRBJ2-1, the V gene TRBV19; 7 bases map to TRBD2. The CDR3 is 15 amino acids. J gave up 5 bases and V 3 bases, and 7 bases lay outside the gene matches. Germline CDR1 and CDR2: LNHDA and SQIVND (reference sequence). CDR3 nucleotide sequence: TGTGCCAGTAGTATGGGCGGGAGAGTCGACAATGAGCAGTTCTTC. Protein sequence: CASSMGGRVDNEQFF.

This rearrangement joins TRBV6-5 to TRBJ2-7; TRBD1 aligns across 9 bases. This CDR3 region has 13 residues. Germline V lookup: CDR1 MNHEY, CDR2 SVGAGI. J lost 2 bases, V lost 7 bases, and 3 bases had no gene match. The CDR3: CASTDRGTYEQYF. The CDR3 DNA reads TGTGCCAGCACCGACAGGGGGACCTACGAGCAGTACTTC.

J is TRBJ2-1 and V is TRBV11-3; the D gene could be TRBD1 or TRBD2 (5 bases each). Between the trimmed V and J ends, which lost 0 bases and 6 bases, there was a span of 12 bases. The germline V gene encodes CDR1 SGHNT and CDR2 YENEEA. The CDR3 is 15 amino acids. CDR3 nucleotide sequence: TGTGCCAGCAGCTTAGATCCAGGGACCGGCAATGAGCAGTTCTTC. Residues: CASSLDPGTGNEQFF.

DNA of the CDR3: TGTGCCAGTAGTACCCCCGGCAGGGGGTCCGAAAAACTGTTTTTT. Protein: CASSTPGRGSEKLFF. The V gene is TRBV19, the J gene TRBJ1-4, with 7 bases lining up with TRBD1. V lost 4 bases to trimming and J lost 8 bases; unmatched junction nucleotides: 10. The CDR3 extends over 15 amino acids. Germline V gives CDR1 LNHDA, CDR2 SQIVND (reference sequence).

The genes are TRBV7-6 and TRBJ2-5; 10 bases line up with TRBD2. The CDR3 contains 15 residues. V shed 5 bases, J shed 0 bases, and the junction held 3 bases outside the gene matches. Germline V lookup: CDR1 SGHVS, CDR2 FNYEAQ. This CDR3 is CASSRAGGNQETQYF. CDR3 in DNA: TGTGCCAGCAGCCGAGCGGGGGGGAACCAAGAGACCCAGTACTTC. Full variable domain (missing parts from reference TRBV7-6 and TRBJ2-5): GAGVSQSPRYKVTKRGQDVALRCDPISGHVSLYWYRQALGQGPEFLTYFNYEAQQDKSGLPNDRFSAERPEGSISTLTIQRTEQRDSAMYRCASSRAGGNQETQYFGPGTRLLVL.

The V and J genes are TRBV5-1 and TRBJ2-2, with a possible D match to TRBD1 (6 bases). CDR3 length: 16 residues. CDR1 is SGHRS, CDR2 YFSETQ, per germline. V gave up 0 bases and J gave up 7 bases, with 16 bases separating them. The CDR3 DNA follows: TGCGCCAGCAGCTTGGTTCCAGGGGCTCAGGGCGGGGAGCTGTTTTTT. Its protein is CASSLVPGAQGGELFF.